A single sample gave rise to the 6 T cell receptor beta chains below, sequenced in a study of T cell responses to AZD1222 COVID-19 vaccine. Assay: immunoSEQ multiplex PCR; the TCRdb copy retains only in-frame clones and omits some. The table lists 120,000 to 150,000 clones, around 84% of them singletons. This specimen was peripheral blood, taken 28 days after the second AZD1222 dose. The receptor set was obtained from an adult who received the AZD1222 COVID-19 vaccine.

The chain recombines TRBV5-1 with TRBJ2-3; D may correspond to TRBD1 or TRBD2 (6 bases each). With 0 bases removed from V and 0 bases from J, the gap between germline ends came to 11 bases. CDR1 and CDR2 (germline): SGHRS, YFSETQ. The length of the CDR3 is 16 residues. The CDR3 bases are TGCGCCAGCAGCTTGGGGGCGGGGACAAGCACAGATACGCAGTATTTT. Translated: CASSLGAGTSTDTQYF.

The CDR3 nucleotides are TGTGCCAGTACCGGGACAGGAGGTTCACCCCTCCACTTT. Translating gives CASTGTGGSPLHF. The rearrangement joins TRBV19 to TRBJ1-6; 8 bases align to TRBD1. V gave up 7 bases and J gave up 9 bases; unmatched junction bases: 5. Germline V lookup: CDR1 LNHDA, CDR2 SQIVND (reference sequence). This CDR3 contains 13 residues.

Here the CDR3 reads CASRDKTSGSYEQYF. The CDR3 nucleotides read TGTGCCAGCAGGGACAAAACTTCAGGGTCCTACGAGCAGTACTTC. The J gene is TRBJ2-7, the V gene TRBV6-6; weak D call: TRBD1 (5 bases). This CDR3 is built from 15 residues. V gave up 6 bases and J gave up 1 base, with 16 bases separating them. Germline assignment: CDR1 MNHNY and CDR2 SVGAGI (reference sequence).

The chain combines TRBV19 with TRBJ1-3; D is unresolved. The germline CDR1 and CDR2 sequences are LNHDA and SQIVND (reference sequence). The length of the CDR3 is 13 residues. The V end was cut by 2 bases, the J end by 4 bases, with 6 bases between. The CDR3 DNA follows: TGTGCCAGTAGTATAATAGTGGGAAACACCATATATTTT. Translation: CASSIIVGNTIYF.

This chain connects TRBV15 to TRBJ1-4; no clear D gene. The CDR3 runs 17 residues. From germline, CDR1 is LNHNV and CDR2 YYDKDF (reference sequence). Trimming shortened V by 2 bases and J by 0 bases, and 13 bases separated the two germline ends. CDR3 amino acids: CATSRIRDEPTNEKLFF. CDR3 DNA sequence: TGTGCCACCAGCAGAATCCGAGACGAGCCAACTAATGAAAAACTGTTTTTT.

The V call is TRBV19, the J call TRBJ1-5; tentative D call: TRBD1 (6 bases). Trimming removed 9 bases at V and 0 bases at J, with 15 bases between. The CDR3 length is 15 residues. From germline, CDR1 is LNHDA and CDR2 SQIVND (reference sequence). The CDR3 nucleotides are TGTGCCAGCAGTGGGGGACACAATAGCAATCAGCCCCAGCATTTT. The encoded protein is CASSGGHNSNQPQHF.